These T cell receptor beta chains were read from a single sample in a study of control samples from healthy donors and cancer patients. Here immunoSEQ multiplex PCR was the method, and the copy in TCRdb shows in-frame clones only, minus some. The sample lists 200,000 or so clones, about 93% occurring once. The sample comprised blood. Source of these receptors: a man aged 50-59 years in good health. CDR3s include the opening cysteine and the closing phenylalanine or tryptophan. Each record gives: V gene, J gene, clone size, D gene, CDR3 DNA, CDR3 protein. The D gene is left open where the match is weak. Only part of the rows carry a size: once, few, many, or a class if the clone is expanded.

>TRBV30|TRBJ2-1|-|TRBD2
TGTGCCTGGAGGGGACTATACAATGAGCAGTTCTTC
CAWRGLYNEQFF
>TRBV5-4|TRBJ1-1|-|TRBD1
TGTGCCAGCAGCTTGCCAACAGGGGGACTAAACACTGAAGCTTTCTTT
CASSLPTGGLNTEAFF
>TRBV7-9|TRBJ2-5|-|TRBD1
TGTGCCAGCAGCCCCCGTGGTCAGGGGGCAGGGGAGACCCAGTACTTC
CASSPRGQGAGETQYF
>TRBV28|TRBJ2-5|-|TRBD1
TGTGCCAGCATCCGGGACAGGGGGCGGGAGACCCAGTACTTC
CASIRDRGRETQYF
>TRBV5-1|TRBJ2-5|-|-
TGCGCCAGCAGCTCGGGTCCCCAAGAGACCCAGTACTTC
CASSSGPQETQYF
>TRBV10-3|TRBJ2-1|once|TRBD2
TGTGCCATCAGTGAGAAAGCGGGGGGGCGCAATGAGCAGTTCTTC
CAISEKAGGRNEQFF
>TRBV12-3/TRBV12-4|TRBJ1-2|-|-
TGTGCCAGCACCCCCGGGACCTATGGCTACACCTTC
CASTPGTYGYTF
>TRBV5-5|TRBJ1-5|-|-
TGTGCCAGCAGCTTGGACGGAGACCCAAATCAGCCCCAGCATTTT
CASSLDGDPNQPQHF
>TRBV19|TRBJ1-5|-|-
TGTGCCAGTAGTAATGGGATCGATCAGCCCCAGCATTTT
CASSNGIDQPQHF
>TRBV4-2|TRBJ2-5|-|TRBD2
TGTGCCAGCAGCCAAGAGGCGTTAGCGGGGAGTCAAGAGACCCAGTACTTC
CASSQEALAGSQETQYF
>TRBV3-1/TRBV3-2|TRBJ1-2|-|-
TGTGCCAGCAGCCAAGGTGGTCAGGGCTCCTATGGCTACACCTTC
CASSQGGQGSYGYTF
>TRBV6-5|TRBJ1-1|-|-
TGTGCCAGCACCCCAAGGTTGGGGCCCAACACTGAAGCTTTCTTT
CASTPRLGPNTEAFF
>TRBV6-5|TRBJ1-2|-|TRBD1
TGTGCCAGCAGCCCGACCGACAGGGAACGCTACACCTTC
CASSPTDRERYTF
>TRBV18|TRBJ1-1|-|-
TGTGCCAGCTCACCACCCGGCCGAATCCCAGGCACTGAAGCTTTCTTT
CASSPPGRIPGTEAFF
>TRBV9|TRBJ2-3|-|TRBD1
TGTGCCAGCAGCGTCCGGGACAGGGTACAAGATACGCAGTATTTT
CASSVRDRVQDTQYF
>TRBV20-1|TRBJ2-5|-|-
TGCAGTGCCGTCGACAAGGAGACCCAGTACTTC
CSAVDKETQYF
>TRBV7-3|TRBJ2-7|-|-
TGTGCCAGCAGCTTAACCGGGATTTCTTACGAGCAGTACTTC
CASSLTGISYEQYF
>TRBV5-6|TRBJ1-6|-|TRBD1
TGTGCCAGCAGCTCATATCCGGACAGGGAGGATTCACCCCTCCACTTT
CASSSYPDREDSPLHF
>TRBV6-5|TRBJ2-1|-|-
TGTGCCAGCGGGAGGAATGAGCAGTTCTTC
CASGRNEQFF
>TRBV18|TRBJ1-4|-|TRBD1
TGTGCCAGCTCGTCCGGACAGGGACGGGTTGACGGAGAAAAACTGTTTTTT
CASSSGQGRVDGEKLFF
>TRBV30|TRBJ1-1|-|-
TGTGCCCGGAACCGACCTCACGGGCCTGAAGCTTTCTTT
CARNRPHGPEAFF
>TRBV3-1/TRBV3-2|TRBJ2-4|-|-
TGTGCCAGCTTCCAAGGGGGCAAAAACATTCAGTACTTC
CASFQGGKNIQYF
>TRBV5-1|TRBJ1-2|once|-
TGCGCCAGCAGCCCGGGGGCAGGGTCCCGAGGCTACACCTTC
CASSPGAGSRGYTF
>TRBV6-5|TRBJ1-2|-|-
TGTGCCAGCAGTTACTCAGCAGGGCCTGGCTACACCTTC
CASSYSAGPGYTF